The clone carrying this T cell receptor beta chain has more than one count but fewer than ten. Its antigen remains unidentified. These data originate in a study of cytomegalovirus exposure and HLA in healthy donors. General study results and limits: Cytomegalovirus status, reportedly, was diagnosed with high specificity and sensitivity by the classifier. By a later analysis, the bulk of CMV-associated TCR beta chains appeared HLA-restricted. Certain sequence variants were highly shared and formed a cluster, and this cluster was likely a sequencing artifact.

PCR primers comprised 60 Vbeta and 13 Jbeta primers. Sequencing was performed with immunoSEQ multiplex PCR; in TCRdb, only in-frame clones are kept and a portion is missing. The sample contains hundreds of thousands of clones, just over 70% of which appear only once. Germline CDR1 is SNHLY and CDR2 is FYNNEI. The CDR3 runs to 16 residues. This TCR was sampled from a female donor in good health and CMV-seronegative. J is TRBJ2-5 and V is TRBV2; TRBD2 matches 11 bases. The assigned J gene may be wrong: the sequence end matches TRBJ2-7 better. The sample taken for sequencing was PBMCs. CDR3 bases: TGTGCCAGCAGTGAAACGACTAGCGGGATGTACTACGAGCAGTACTTC. Translating gives CASSETTSGMYYEQYF.